Presented here are 14 T cell receptor beta chains from one specimen sequenced in a study of read filtering for tumor transcriptome and immune sequencing. The library was built from approximately 400 ng RNA with molecular barcoded adaptors for alpha/delta and beta/gamma chains. TCRdb independently ran MiXCR on the reads; one entry per CDR3 protein. The sample carries tens of thousands of distinct CDR3 sequences, 20% to 25% recorded once. The sample was a population of CD138-negative cells sorted from bone marrow. The receptors shown here come from a donor aged 40 or over with multiple myeloma.

This clonotype was detected ten times or more. J is TRBJ2-3 and V is TRBV7-8; D tentatively fits TRBD1 or TRBD2 (5 bases each). Germline V lookup: CDR1 SGHVS, CDR2 FQNEAQ. This CDR3 contains 15 residues. Trimming pared 6 bases from V and 2 bases from J, leaving 15 bases between. This chain's CDR3 is CASRPGPGPTDTQYF. The CDR3, as DNA: TGTGCCAGCAGACCAGGTCCGGGACCCACAGATACGCAGTATTTT.

This clonotype was counted at least ten times. Written as DNA, the CDR3 is TGTGCCAGCAGTTCACGACAGCCCCCCTACGAGCAGTACTTC. Its translation: CASSSRQPPYEQYF. The chain is built from TRBV28 and TRBJ2-7; maybe TRBD1 (5 bases). In germline, CDR1 is MDHEN, CDR2 SYDVKM. V lost 4 bases and J lost 2, with 12 bases in between. The CDR3 is made up of 14 amino acids.

In this sample, this clonotype turned up many times. The chain couples TRBV19 to TRBJ2-6, with 8 bases matching TRBD1. This CDR3 spans 16 amino acids. The germline gives CDR1 LNHDA, CDR2 SQIVND (reference sequence). V was clipped by 6 bases and J by 2 bases; unmatched bases: 6. This chain's CDR3 is CASSDRGRPGANVLTF. In nucleotides, the CDR3 is TGTGCCAGTAGCGACAGGGGAAGGCCTGGGGCCAACGTCCTGACTTTC.

There are a few counts of this clonotype. V is TRBV28 and J is TRBJ1-5; D gene ambiguous. This CDR3 is built from 16 residues. Trimming shortened V by 3 bases and J by 0 bases, and 12 bases separated the two germline ends. Germline-derived CDR1 and CDR2 are MDHEN and SYDVKM. The chain's CDR3 is CASSLIVRYSNQPQHF. CDR3 bases: TGTGCCAGCAGTTTGATAGTCCGGTATAGCAATCAGCCCCAGCATTTT.

Many counts were recorded for this clonotype. The CDR3 loop is CSAREVGVGAFF. The CDR3 nucleotides read TGCAGTGCTAGAGAGGTAGGGGTGGGAGCTTTCTTT. The chain links TRBV20-1 to TRBJ1-1, with D possibly being TRBD1 (5 bases). V lost 0 bases and J lost 10, with 12 bases in between. The CDR3 contains 12 residues. Per the germline V gene, CDR1 is DFQATT and CDR2 is SNEGSKA (reference sequence).

The chain recombines TRBV2 with TRBJ1-5, with a weak D call TRBD1 (5 bases). The germline V gene encodes CDR1 SNHLY and CDR2 FYNNEI. V was pared by 7 bases and J by 4 bases, with 11 bases between. The CDR3 runs 13 residues. The DNA of the CDR3 is TGTGCCAGCAAGCGCGACAGTAATCAGCCCCAGCATTTT. This sequence encodes CASKRDSNQPQHF.

This clonotype was picked up many times. The chain recombines TRBV7-9 with TRBJ1-1, with unresolved D. This CDR3 is built from 14 residues. CDR1 and CDR2 (germline): SEHNR, FQNEAQ (reference sequence). V lost 3 bases and J 1 base, leaving 9 bases between the germline ends. Here the CDR3 DNA reads TGTGCCAGCAGCTTCTCGGCAGCGAACACTGAAGCTTTCTTT. The encoded protein is CASSFSAANTEAFF.

The sample holds many counts of this clonotype. This chain uses TRBV12-3 or TRBV12-4 with TRBJ2-7, with a weak D call TRBD2 (6 bases). Trimming shortened V by 2 bases and J by 5 bases, and 7 bases separated the two germline ends. The CDR3 is made up of 12 amino acids. CDR3 residues: CASSLRRDEQYF. In nucleotides, the CDR3 is TGTGCCAGCAGTTTAAGGAGGGACGAGCAGTACTTC.

On this clonotype itself: At one boundary the junction diverges from the germline segment, which might be a read error. J is TRBJ1-1 and V is TRBV6-4; a weak D match, TRBD1 (5 bases). This CDR3 contains 13 residues. Germline V gene sequence: CDR1 MRHNA, CDR2 SNTAGT. The CDR3 region is CASSYRMGTEVFF. The CDR3 DNA follows: TGTGCCAGCAGCTACAGGATGGGCACTGAAGTTTTCTTT.

V is TRBV6-5 and J is TRBJ2-1; D not resolved. Germline lookup yields CDR1 MNHEY and CDR2 SVGAGI. V dropped 0 bases and J dropped 8 bases, with 17 bases sitting between them. The CDR3 is made up of 16 amino acids. The CDR3 reads CASSYSGVRSGDEQFF. The CDR3 DNA follows: TGTGCCAGCAGTTACTCGGGCGTGAGGAGTGGCGATGAGCAGTTCTTC.

This clonotype appeared many times. The chain couples TRBV20-1 to TRBJ2-1, with 13 bases that match TRBD2. V lost 2 bases, J lost 9 bases, and 4 bases stayed unmatched. The CDR3 loop spans 14 amino acids. The germline CDR1 and CDR2 sequences are DFQATT and SNEGSKA (reference sequence). CDR3 residues: CSARRTSGRLEQFF. CDR3 coding DNA: TGCAGTGCTAGACGGACTAGCGGGAGACTTGAGCAGTTCTTC.

In nucleotides, the CDR3 is TGTGCCAGCAGCTTAGAAAGCCTGGACAATCAGCCCCAGCATTTT. Protein product: CASSLESLDNQPQHF. The rearrangement links TRBV7-3 to TRBJ1-5; no definite D call. Per germline, CDR1 SGHTA and CDR2 FQGTGA. V lost 2 bases, J lost 3 bases, and 11 bases lay in between. The CDR3 is made up of 15 amino acids.

This clonotype was recorded at least ten times. The chain is built from TRBV6-1 and TRBJ1-4; D gene unclear. The CDR3 sequence is 10 residues long. Trimming left V 7 bases short and J 8 bases short, with 5 bases between. Germline assignment: CDR1 MNHNS and CDR2 SASEGT. As DNA, the CDR3 is TGTGCCAGCACCGGGGAAAAACTGTTTTTT. This translates into CASTGEKLFF.

Notes on this clonotype: A much more abundant neighbour one base away suggests this may be a read error. The rearrangement joins TRBV20-1 to TRBJ2-3; TRBD2 matches at 9 bases. Trimming removed 6 bases from V and 4 bases from J; junction bases left unmatched: 5. The CDR3 runs to 13 residues. CDR1 and CDR2 from the germline V gene are DFQATT and SNEGSKA (reference sequence). CDR3 bases: TGCAGTGCCGAAGCGGGAGGCGCAGATACGCAGTATTTT. Its translation: CSAEAGGADTQYF.